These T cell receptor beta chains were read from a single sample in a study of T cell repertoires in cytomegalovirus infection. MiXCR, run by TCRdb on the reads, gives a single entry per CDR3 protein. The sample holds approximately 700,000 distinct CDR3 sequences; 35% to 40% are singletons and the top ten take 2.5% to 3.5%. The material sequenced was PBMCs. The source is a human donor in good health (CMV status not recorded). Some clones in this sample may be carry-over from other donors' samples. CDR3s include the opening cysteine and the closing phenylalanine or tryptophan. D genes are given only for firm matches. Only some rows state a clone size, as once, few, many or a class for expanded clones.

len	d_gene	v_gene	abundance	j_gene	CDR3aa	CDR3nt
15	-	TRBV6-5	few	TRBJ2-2	CASSPRGIMTGELFF	TGTGCCAGCAGTCCCAGGGGAATAATGACCGGGGAGCTGTTTTTT
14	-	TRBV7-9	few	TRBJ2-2	CASSLALAAGELFF	TGTGCCAGCAGCTTAGCGCTGGCAGCCGGGGAGCTGTTTTTT
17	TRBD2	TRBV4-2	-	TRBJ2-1	CASSLGTSGGFYNEQFF	TGTGCCAGCAGCCTAGGGACTAGCGGGGGGTTTTACAATGAGCAGTTCTTC
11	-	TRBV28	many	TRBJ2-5	CVTRGLGAQYF	TGTGTCACGCGAGGGCTAGGGGCCCAGTACTTC
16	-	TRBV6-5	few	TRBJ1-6	CASSYQRGIDNSPLHF	TGTGCCAGCAGTTACCAGAGAGGAATCGATAATTCACCCCTCCACTTT
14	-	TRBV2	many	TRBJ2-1	CASSGGSSYNEQFF	TGTGCCAGCAGCGGGGGTAGCTCCTACAATGAGCAGTTCTTC
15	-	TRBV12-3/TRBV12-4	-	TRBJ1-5	CASSFMWTSNQPQHF	TGTGCCAGCAGTTTTATGTGGACTAGCAATCAGCCCCAGCATTTT
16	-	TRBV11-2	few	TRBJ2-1	CASSLVGNPGHNEQFF	TGTGCCAGCAGCTTAGTTGGCAATCCTGGACACAATGAGCAGTTCTTC
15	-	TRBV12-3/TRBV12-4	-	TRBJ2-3	CASSDTKIRTDTQYF	TGTGCCAGCAGTGACACGAAAATTCGCACAGATACGCAGTATTTT
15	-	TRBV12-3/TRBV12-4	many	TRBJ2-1	CASSPRGAGASEQFF	TGTGCCAGCAGTCCCCGGGGGGCAGGGGCATCTGAGCAGTTCTTC
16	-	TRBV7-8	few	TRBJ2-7	CASSLASTGWSYEQYF	TGTGCCAGCAGCTTAGCGTCCACAGGGTGGTCCTACGAGCAGTACTTC
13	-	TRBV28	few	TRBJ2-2	CASRDSGTGELFF	TGTGCCAGCAGGGACAGCGGGACCGGGGAGCTGTTTTTT
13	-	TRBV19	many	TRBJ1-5	CASSIEPGQPQHF	TGTGCCAGTAGTATCGAACCAGGGCAGCCCCAGCATTTT
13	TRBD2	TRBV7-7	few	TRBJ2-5	CASSPGTSVRQYF	TGTGCTAGCAGCCCCGGGACTAGCGTACGTCAGTACTTC
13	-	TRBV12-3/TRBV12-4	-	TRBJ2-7	CASSTDRPHEQYF	TGTGCCAGCAGCACAGACAGGCCCCACGAGCAGTACTTC
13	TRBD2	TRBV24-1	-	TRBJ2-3	CATGAGAVDTQYF	TGTGCCACCGGGGCGGGAGCAGTGGATACGCAGTATTTT
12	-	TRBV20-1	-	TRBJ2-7	CSANQGGDEQYF	TGCAGTGCCAATCAGGGAGGAGACGAGCAGTACTTC
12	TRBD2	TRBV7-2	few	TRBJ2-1	CASSRSGREQFF	TGTGCCAGCAGCCGTAGCGGGAGGGAGCAGTTCTTC
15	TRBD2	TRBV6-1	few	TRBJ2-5	CASSEWRGGQETQYF	TGTGCCAGCAGTGAATGGCGCGGGGGACAAGAGACCCAGTACTTC
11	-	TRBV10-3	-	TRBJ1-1	CAISDVSEAFF	TGTGCCATCAGTGACGTCTCTGAAGCTTTCTTT
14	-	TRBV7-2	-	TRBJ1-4	CASSSHGGNEKLFF	TGTGCCAGCAGCTCTCATGGGGGTAATGAAAAACTGTTTTTT
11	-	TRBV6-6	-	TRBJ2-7	CASSNLYEQYF	TGTGCCAGCAGTAACCTTTACGAGCAGTACTTC
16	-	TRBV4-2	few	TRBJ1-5	CASSQVTRVLNQPQHF	TGTGCCAGCAGCCAAGTAACCAGGGTTCTAAATCAGCCCCAGCATTTT
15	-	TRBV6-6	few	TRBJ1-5	CASSYSSRPEEPQHF	TGTGCCAGCAGTTACTCGAGCAGGCCGGAAGAGCCCCAGCATTTT
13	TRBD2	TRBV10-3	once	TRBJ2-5	CAISETSGETQYF	TGTGCCATCAGTGAGACTAGCGGGGAGACCCAGTACTTC
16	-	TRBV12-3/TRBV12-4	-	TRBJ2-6	CATEGGLLSLFNVLTF	TGTGCGACCGAAGGAGGGCTGCTCTCGTTGTTCAACGTCCTGACTTTC
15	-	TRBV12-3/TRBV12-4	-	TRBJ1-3	CASSLDSSMWNTIYF	TGTGCCAGCAGTTTGGACAGCTCGATGTGGAACACCATATATTTT
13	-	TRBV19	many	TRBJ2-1	CASSNSEYNEQFF	TGTGCCAGTAGCAACAGCGAATACAATGAGCAGTTCTTC
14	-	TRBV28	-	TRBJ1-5	CASKEGAGNQPQHF	TGTGCCAGCAAAGAAGGGGCGGGCAATCAGCCCCAGCATTTT
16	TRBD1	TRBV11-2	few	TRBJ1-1	CASSFGTEDLNTEAFF	TGTGCCAGCAGCTTTGGGACAGAAGATCTGAACACTGAAGCTTTCTTT
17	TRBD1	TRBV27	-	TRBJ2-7	CASSSPAGQVFSYEQYF	TGTGCCAGCAGTTCCCCCGCTGGACAGGTTTTCTCCTACGAGCAGTACTTC
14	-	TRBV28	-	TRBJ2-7	CASSLQQELYEQYF	TGTGCCAGCAGTTTACAGCAGGAGCTCTACGAGCAGTACTTC
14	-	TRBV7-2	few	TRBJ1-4	CASSLGGAQEKLFF	TGTGCCAGCAGCTTAGGAGGCGCGCAGGAAAAACTGTTTTTT
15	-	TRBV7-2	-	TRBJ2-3	CASSRGPRGADTQYF	TGTGCCAGCAGCCGGGGACCCCGTGGGGCAGATACGCAGTATTTT
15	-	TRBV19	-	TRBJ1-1	CASSVPRDMNTEAFF	TGTGCCAGTAGTGTGCCCAGGGACATGAACACTGAAGCTTTCTTT
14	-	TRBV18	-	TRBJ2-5	CASSRAGTGETQYF	TGTGCCAGCTCACGGGCGGGCACGGGGGAGACCCAGTACTTC
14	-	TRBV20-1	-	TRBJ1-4	CSARDWRSNEKLFF	TGCAGTGCTAGAGATTGGAGGAGCAATGAAAAACTGTTTTTT
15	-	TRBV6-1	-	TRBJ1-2	CASSENVFGNYGYTF	TGTGCCAGCAGTGAAAACGTATTCGGGAACTATGGCTACACCTTC
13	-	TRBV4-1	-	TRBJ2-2	CVSSLRITGELFF	TGCGTCAGCAGCCTGAGGATCACCGGGGAGCTGTTTTTT
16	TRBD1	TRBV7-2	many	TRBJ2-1	CASSLEGQVWKNEQFF	TGTGCCAGCAGCTTAGAGGGACAGGTGTGGAAAAATGAGCAGTTCTTC
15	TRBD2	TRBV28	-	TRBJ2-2	CASSPLTSGNGELFF	TGTGCCAGCAGTCCCCTGACTAGCGGGAACGGGGAGCTGTTTTTT
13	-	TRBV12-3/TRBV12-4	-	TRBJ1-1	CASSISTGTEAFF	TGTGCCAGCAGTATATCAACAGGCACTGAAGCTTTCTTT
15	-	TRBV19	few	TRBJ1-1	CASRILKPAGTEAFF	TGTGCCAGTAGAATCCTTAAGCCTGCGGGCACTGAAGCTTTCTTT
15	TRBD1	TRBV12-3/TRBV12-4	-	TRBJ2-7	CASSLGTGVVREQYF	TGTGCCAGCAGTTTAGGTACAGGGGTGGTTCGCGAGCAGTACTTC
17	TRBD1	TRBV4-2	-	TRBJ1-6	CASSQDRSGTGSSPLHF	TGTGCCAGCAGCCAAGATCGGTCCGGGACAGGGTCTTCTCCCCTCCACTTT